A selection of T cell receptor beta chains follows, all from one sample in a study of OX40 agonist ivuxolimab in advanced cancers. The table came from immunoSEQ multiplex PCR; TCRdb's copy has only in-frame clones and leaves some out. The sample lists about 25,000 clones; around 81% were seen once. Sequencing used CD4+ or CD8+ T cells sorted from blood, obtained in a trial of the OX40 agonist ivuxolimab. The receptors come from an adult with an advanced solid tumor such as melanoma, head and neck, liver or kidney cancer. CDR3s include the opening cysteine and the closing phenylalanine or tryptophan. The D gene is left open where the match is weak. The listing skips clone size in some rows; elsewhere it reads once, few, many or a size class.

V	D	J	size	DNA	CDR3
TRBV28	NA	TRBJ2-3	NA	TGTGCCAGCAGTTCTTCAACCGACAGTTACACAGATACGCAGTATTTT	CASSSSTDSYTDTQYF
TRBV14	NA	TRBJ2-1	NA	TGTGCCAGCAGCCAAGAGATAGGTGGCCTTGAGTTCTTC	CASSQEIGGLEFF
TRBV7-6	NA	TRBJ2-1	NA	TGTGCCAGCAGCCCTTTGGGATATGAGCAGTTCTTC	CASSPLGYEQFF
TRBV9	TRBD1	TRBJ2-7	NA	TGTGCCAGCAGCGTAGACAGGGGCTACGAGCAGTACTTC	CASSVDRGYEQYF
TRBV19	NA	TRBJ2-3	NA	TGTGCCAGTAGTGAAGACAGATCTAGCACAGATACGCAGTATTTT	CASSEDRSSTDTQYF
TRBV7-8	NA	TRBJ2-3	NA	TGTGCCAGCAGCTTACGACCGGGAGATACGCAGTATTTT	CASSLRPGDTQYF
TRBV5-6	TRBD1	TRBJ2-5	NA	TGTGCCAGCAGTCCGTCGCGGGGACAGGCTAAAATTCAAGAGACCCAGTACTTC	CASSPSRGQAKIQETQYF
TRBV6-5	TRBD1	TRBJ2-1	NA	TGTGCCAGCAGTTACCCGGGACAGGGCAATGAGCAGTTCTTC	CASSYPGQGNEQFF
TRBV19	NA	TRBJ2-3	once	TGTGCCAGTAATGACCTAGCAGATACGCAGTATTTT	CASNDLADTQYF
TRBV7-6	TRBD2	TRBJ2-5	NA	TGTGCCAGCAGTCATAGCGGGGGCGGGATGGCCCAGTACTTC	CASSHSGGGMAQYF
TRBV27	TRBD2	TRBJ2-7	NA	TGTGCCAGCAGTTCACTAGCGGGGGAGTTCTACGAGCAGTACTTC	CASSSLAGEFYEQYF
TRBV5-1	NA	TRBJ1-2	NA	TGCGCCAGCACCGTGGGAGGGGAGGGCTACACCTTC	CASTVGGEGYTF
TRBV15	NA	TRBJ1-1	NA	TGTGCCACCCGGGGCAGGGTTTCGGCTGAAGCTTTCTTT	CATRGRVSAEAFF
TRBV7-3	TRBD2	TRBJ2-7	NA	TGTGCCAGCAGCCGAAGCGGGGACGAGCAGTACTTC	CASSRSGDEQYF
TRBV5-6	NA	TRBJ2-7	NA	TGTGCCAGCAGCTTGGTGAGGGGCAGTGAGCAGTACTTC	CASSLVRGSEQYF
TRBV5-4	NA	TRBJ2-4	NA	TGTGCCAGCAGCTTGGACAGGGAGTGGAACATTCAGTACTTC	CASSLDREWNIQYF
TRBV28	NA	TRBJ1-4	NA	TGTGCCAGCAGTTTAGGGGCAAGGGAGTACGAAAAACTGTTTTTT	CASSLGAREYEKLFF
TRBV19	NA	TRBJ2-3	NA	TGTGCCAGTAGTATAGAACAGGGCAGAGGCACAGATACGCAGTATTTT	CASSIEQGRGTDTQYF
TRBV11-2	NA	TRBJ2-7	NA	TGTGCCAGCAGCTTATTGGGAGGAAGCTCCTACGAGCAGTACTTC	CASSLLGGSSYEQYF
TRBV4-3	TRBD2	TRBJ2-1	once	TGCGCCAGCAGCCAAGTGGCGGGGGAAATCTACAATGAGCAGTTCTTC	CASSQVAGEIYNEQFF
TRBV19	NA	TRBJ2-7	NA	TGTGCCAGTAGTACGGTCGGGAGTCGGGAGCAGTACTTC	CASSTVGSREQYF
TRBV27	TRBD1	TRBJ2-4	medium-sized	TGTGCCAGCAGTCCGGTGACAGGGCCAAACATTCAGTACTTC	CASSPVTGPNIQYF
TRBV7-9	NA	TRBJ2-2	NA	TGTGCCAGCAGCTTCGTTAGGAGCACCGGGGAGCTGTTTTTT	CASSFVRSTGELFF
TRBV29-1	NA	TRBJ1-1	NA	TGCAGCGTGTTTATGAACACTGAAGCTTTCTTT	CSVFMNTEAFF
TRBV7-3	NA	TRBJ1-5	once	TGTGCCAGCAGCTGGGACACTGAAGGCAATCAGCCCCAGCATTTT	CASSWDTEGNQPQHF
TRBV6-7	TRBD2	TRBJ2-1	NA	TGTGCCAGCAGTTACCCCCTTCGAGCGGGAGGGCCCGCGCCCTACAATGAGCAGTTCTTC	CASSYPLRAGGPAPYNEQFF
TRBV12-5	NA	TRBJ2-2	NA	TGTGCTAGTGGTTTAGGAACGTCGAACACCGGGGAGCTGTTTTTT	CASGLGTSNTGELFF
TRBV11-2	NA	TRBJ2-5	once	TGTGCCAGCAGCTTGAACAGGCAAGAGACCCAGTACTTC	CASSLNRQETQYF
TRBV7-2	TRBD2	TRBJ2-5	NA	TGTGCCAGCAGCACCCTGAGTAGCGGGAAAGAGACCCAGTACTTC	CASSTLSSGKETQYF
TRBV11-2	TRBD2	TRBJ2-3	NA	TGTGCCAGCAGCTTAGAGACTAGCCTCTTTACGCAGTATTTT	CASSLETSLFTQYF
TRBV14	NA	TRBJ2-7	NA	TGTGCCAGCAGCCAAGAGGCCTCAGGGGCCGGGGGGTACGAGCAGTACTTC	CASSQEASGAGGYEQYF
TRBV27	NA	TRBJ1-1	NA	TGTGCCAGCAGTCCTTATGCGGACACCCGGAACACTGAAGCTTTCTTT	CASSPYADTRNTEAFF
TRBV5-4	TRBD2	TRBJ2-2	NA	TGTGCCAGCAGCTTGGCCGGAGCGGGGGGCACCGGGGAGCTGTTTTTT	CASSLAGAGGTGELFF
TRBV18	TRBD1	TRBJ2-7	NA	TGTGCCAGCTCACCAGGAACCGGGACAGGGGGCGTTTTCACCTACGAGCAGTACTTC	CASSPGTGTGGVFTYEQYF
TRBV28	TRBD2	TRBJ2-5	NA	TGTGCCAGCAGCCTACCGACTAGCGGGGGGGCAGGGGAGACCCAGTACTTC	CASSLPTSGGAGETQYF
TRBV6-5	TRBD2	TRBJ2-1	NA	TGTGCCAGCAGTTCAAGTAGCGGGAGTAATGAGCAGTTCTTC	CASSSSSGSNEQFF
TRBV28	NA	TRBJ2-7	NA	TGTGCCAGCAGCCCTCCAACGGGGAGCTCCTACGAGCAGTACTTC	CASSPPTGSSYEQYF
TRBV11-2	NA	TRBJ1-6	once	TGTGCCAGCAGCTTAGTGGTATATAATTCACCCCTCCACTTT	CASSLVVYNSPLHF
TRBV9	TRBD2	TRBJ2-7	few	TGTGCCAGCAGCGTAAAGAGCGGGGACCCCTACGAGCAGTACTTC	CASSVKSGDPYEQYF
TRBV7-8	NA	TRBJ2-3	NA	TGTGCCAGCAGCCTGCTACAGGGTTCCAACACAGATACGCAGTATTTT	CASSLLQGSNTDTQYF
TRBV9	NA	TRBJ2-7	once	TGTGCCAGCAGCGTAGCGGGGGCGGTCAACGAGCAGTACTTC	CASSVAGAVNEQYF
TRBV7-9	TRBD2	TRBJ2-7	few	TGTGCCAGCAGCCCCTACCAAGCGGGGGTTTACGAGCAGTACTTC	CASSPYQAGVYEQYF
TRBV19	TRBD1	TRBJ1-1	NA	TGTGCCAGTAGTACAGGGGGCGCTTGGACTGAAGCTTTCTTT	CASSTGGAWTEAFF
TRBV28	NA	TRBJ2-7	NA	TGTGCCAGCAGCCCTTCCCAGGGTTACCCCTACGAGCAGTACTTC	CASSPSQGYPYEQYF
TRBV27	TRBD2	TRBJ2-1	NA	TGTGCCAGCACCCCCCTTAGCGGGCCCCCCAAGGACAATGAGCAGTTCTTC	CASTPLSGPPKDNEQFF
TRBV7-2	NA	TRBJ2-2	NA	TGTGCCAGCAGCTTCCGGACCGGGGAGCTGTTTTTT	CASSFRTGELFF
TRBV7-8	NA	TRBJ2-2	NA	TGTGCCAGCAGCTTAGTCGACACCGGGGAGCTGTTTTTT	CASSLVDTGELFF
TRBV7-9	TRBD1	TRBJ2-1	NA	TGTGCCAGCAGCCCACCCGGGACAGGGGGAGTCAATGAGCAGTTCTTC	CASSPPGTGGVNEQFF
TRBV5-8	TRBD1	TRBJ1-5	once	TGTGCCAGCAGCTTGAGGACAGGGGGCAATCAGCCCCAGCATTTT	CASSLRTGGNQPQHF
TRBV30	NA	TRBJ1-2	NA	TGTGCCTGGAGTGGGGGAGGGGGTGGCTATGGCTACACCTTC	CAWSGGGGGYGYTF
TRBV5-4	NA	TRBJ1-5	NA	TGTGCCAGCAGCGGAGGGGGAAATCAGCCCCAGCATTTT	CASSGGGNQPQHF
TRBV28	NA	TRBJ1-6	NA	TGTGCCAGCAGTTCCGGGACATTCAATTCACCCCTCCACTTT	CASSSGTFNSPLHF
TRBV25-1	TRBD2	TRBJ2-2	NA	TGTGCCAGCAGGGACCCGGGAGGGACCACCGGGGAGCTGTTTTTT	CASRDPGGTTGELFF
TRBV10-3	NA	TRBJ1-5	NA	TGTGCCATCAGTGATTCTGGCGGGCCCCAGCATTTT	CAISDSGGPQHF
TRBV10-1	TRBD2	TRBJ2-7	few	TGCGCCAGCAGTGCTAGCGGGAGGGCCTTCGAGCAGTACTTC	CASSASGRAFEQYF